This passage covers 3 T cell receptor beta chains from one sample sequenced in a study of blood T cell repertoires in COVID-19. Produced via immunoSEQ multiplex PCR; TCRdb's table is partial and in-frame only. In the table there are around 200,000 clones, around 90% of which are singletons. Sequencing was performed on PBMCs or T cells enriched from blood (not recorded which). The receptors were gathered from a man between 18 and 35 years old with acute COVID-19.

The chain couples TRBV9 to TRBJ1-3, with a weak D call TRBD1 (6 bases). Deletions cut 4 bases from V and 3 bases from J, with 11 bases between. Per the germline V gene, CDR1 is SGDLS and CDR2 is YYNGEE. CDR3 length: 14 amino acids. The CDR3 is CASSITGLGNTIYF. The CDR3 DNA is TGTGCCAGCAGCATAACAGGGCTTGGAAACACCATATATTTT.

The rearrangement uses TRBV6-1 and TRBJ2-3, with 14 bases that match TRBD2. Germline V CDR1 and CDR2: MNHNS, SASEGT. The ends lost 4 bases at V and 2 bases at J; junction bases unmatched: 2. The CDR3 length is 16 residues. CDR3 nucleotide sequence: TGTGCCAGCAGTGGGACTAGCGGGAGGCTCACAGATACGCAGTATTTT. Translation: CASSGTSGRLTDTQYF.

This sequence joins TRBV3-1 (or the pseudogene TRBV3-2) and TRBJ1-5, with D perhaps matching TRBD1 (5 bases). The CDR3 has 12 residues. Germline CDR1 and CDR2: LGHDT and YNNKEL (reference sequence). V was shortened by 4 bases and J by 4 bases, with 5 bases between the two germline ends. The CDR3 loop reads CASSRQNQPQHF. The DNA of the CDR3 is TGTGCCAGCAGCCGACAGAATCAGCCCCAGCATTTT.